This TCR beta chain comes out of a study of OX40 agonist ivuxolimab in advanced cancers. Profiling relied on immunoSEQ multiplex PCR, and the TCRdb table lists in-frame clones only, not all of them. The table lists 75,000 to 80,000 clones, about nine tenths of them singletons. V lost 3 bases, J lost 4 bases, and 11 bases stayed unmatched. The CDR3 runs 16 residues. CDR1 and CDR2 from the germline V gene are MNHNS and SASEGT. This clonotype originated in an adult with an advanced solid tumor such as melanoma, head and neck, liver or kidney cancer. The source material was CD4+ or CD8+ T cells sorted from blood, sampled in a trial of the OX40 agonist ivuxolimab. The chain carries TRBV6-1 and TRBJ1-2; 7 bases fit TRBD1. CDR3 sequence (DNA): TGTGCCAGCAGTGAGACCGGGACAGTCGGGTTCTATGGCTACACCTTC. It translates to CASSETGTVGFYGYTF.